Listed below are T cell receptor beta chains from one sample, sequenced in a study of graft-versus-host responses after intestinal transplantation. Using immunoSEQ multiplex PCR, the repertoire was profiled, and TCRdb retains in-frame clones only, with some absent. The profile shows approximately 100,000 clones, about 90% of them singletons. Their antigens are not known. Sequenced here: unstimulated CD4+ T cells sorted from spleen or lymph node cells, sampled before intestinal transplant. These receptors originate from a human donor who received an intestinal transplant. Each CDR3 is given with its conserved first and last residue. A D gene is named only where the DNA matches it firmly. Not all rows give a size; the values are once, few, many and, for expanded clones, a class.

j_call | d_call | clone_size | v_call | cdr3_aa | cdr3_nt
TRBJ1-2 | . | . | TRBV6-5 | CASTPTRGSNYGYTF | TGTGCCAGCACGCCGACGCGGGGCTCTAACTATGGCTACACCTTC
TRBJ1-4 | . | . | TRBV7-9 | CASSLASAQLGKLFF | TGTGCCAGCAGCTTAGCGTCAGCGCAGTTGGGAAAACTGTTTTTT
TRBJ1-4 | . | . | TRBV29-1 | CSMRPAGDEKLFF | TGCAGCATGCGGCCCGCCGGGGATGAAAAACTGTTTTTT
TRBJ2-2 | . | . | TRBV2 | CASQRQANTGELFF | TGTGCCAGCCAGAGACAGGCGAACACCGGGGAGCTGTTTTTT
TRBJ1-1 | . | . | TRBV6-5 | CASSYSDRNTEAFF | TGTGCCAGCAGTTACTCGGACAGGAACACTGAAGCTTTCTTT
TRBJ2-3 | . | . | TRBV2 | CASSDAADTQYF | TGTGCCAGCAGTGACGCGGCGGATACGCAGTATTTT
TRBJ2-3 | TRBD2 | . | TRBV5-1 | CASSPRLTSVTDTQYF | TGCGCCAGCAGCCCCCGACTTACTAGCGTGACAGATACGCAGTATTTT
TRBJ1-3 | . | . | TRBV20-1 | CSASSGNTIYF | TGCAGTGCTAGTAGTGGAAACACCATATATTTT
TRBJ2-3 | TRBD1 | . | TRBV6-1 | CASRLDRVADTQYF | TGTGCCAGCAGATTGGACAGGGTGGCAGATACGCAGTATTTT
TRBJ1-1 | TRBD1 | . | TRBV7-9 | CASSPQGGGTEAFF | TGTGCCAGCAGCCCCCAGGGGGGCGGCACTGAAGCTTTCTTT
TRBJ2-5 | . | . | TRBV21-1 | CASSKGLAGHQETQYF | TGTGCCAGCAGCAAAGGACTAGCGGGCCACCAAGAGACCCAGTACTTC
TRBJ1-2 | . | . | TRBV5-8 | CASSLESSGAGGYTF | TGTGCCAGCAGCTTGGAGTCATCGGGCGCGGGTGGCTACACCTTC
TRBJ1-2 | . | . | TRBV6-5 | CASSSPRHDNYGYTF | TGTGCCAGCAGTTCCCCCCGACACGATAACTATGGCTACACCTTC
TRBJ1-1 | . | . | TRBV5-1 | CASGTGGLGTEAFF | TGCGCCAGCGGGACGGGGGGACTGGGTACTGAAGCTTTCTTT
TRBJ2-1 | . | . | TRBV15 | CATSRGERRDEQFF | TGTGCCACCAGCCGAGGGGAGAGACGGGATGAGCAGTTCTTC
TRBJ1-5 | . | . | TRBV19 | CASSNRDWNQPQHF | TGTGCCAGTAGTAACCGGGACTGGAATCAGCCCCAGCATTTT
TRBJ1-1 | . | . | TRBV7-3 | CASSSRSNTEAFF | TGTGCCAGCAGCTCTAGATCGAACACTGAAGCTTTCTTT
TRBJ2-7 | . | . | TRBV29-1 | CSVTGHRSYEQYF | TGCAGCGTCACGGGACACCGCTCCTACGAGCAGTACTTC
TRBJ2-2 | TRBD2 | . | TRBV5-1 | CASSPGTSGTGELFF | TGCGCCAGCAGCCCCGGGACTAGCGGAACCGGGGAGCTGTTTTTT
TRBJ2-7 | TRBD2 | . | TRBV6-6 | CASREREPPYEQYF | TGTGCCAGCAGAGAGCGGGAGCCCCCTTACGAGCAGTACTTC
TRBJ2-1 | TRBD2 | . | TRBV5-4 | CASSLASGGIYNEQFF | TGTGCCAGCAGCTTGGCATCCGGGGGGATCTACAATGAGCAGTTCTTC
TRBJ2-3 | . | . | TRBV9 | CASSIGGGTDTQYF | TGTGCCAGCAGCATTGGAGGCGGCACAGATACGCAGTATTTT
TRBJ1-4 | . | . | TRBV29-1 | CSVARGATNEKLFF | TGCAGCGTTGCCCGGGGGGCAACTAATGAAAAACTGTTTTTT
TRBJ1-2 | . | . | TRBV5-5 | CASTPLANYGYTF | TGTGCCAGCACCCCCCTAGCTAACTATGGCTACACCTTC
TRBJ1-4 | . | . | TRBV5-1 | CASSFAGLNEKLFF | TGCGCCAGCAGCTTTGCAGGGTTGAATGAAAAACTGTTTTTT
TRBJ2-3 | TRBD2 | . | TRBV5-1 | CASSLEPAGGTDTQYF | TGCGCCAGCAGCTTGGAGCCGGCGGGGGGCACAGATACGCAGTATTTT
TRBJ1-5 | . | . | TRBV10-3 | CAISEKTGPHSNQPQHF | TGTGCCATCTCCGAAAAGACAGGACCACATAGCAATCAGCCCCAGCATTTT
TRBJ2-7 | . | . | TRBV18 | CASSPRAPYEQYF | TGTGCCAGCTCACCACGAGCCCCCTACGAGCAGTACTTC
TRBJ2-3 | TRBD1 | . | TRBV5-1 | CASSLWTGVGTDTQYF | TGCGCCAGCAGCTTGTGGACAGGGGTTGGCACAGATACGCAGTATTTT
TRBJ1-3 | . | . | TRBV5-4 | CASSTGPSSGNTIYF | TGTGCCAGCAGCACAGGGCCGAGCTCTGGAAACACCATATATTTT
TRBJ1-4 | . | . | TRBV7-2 | CASSSQKTTNEKLFF | TGTGCCAGCAGCTCGCAGAAAACAACTAATGAAAAGCTGTTTTTT
TRBJ1-1 | TRBD1 | . | TRBV11-2 | CASRWGQLNTEAFF | TGTGCCAGCAGGTGGGGACAGCTGAACACTGAAGCTTTCTTT
TRBJ2-7 | TRBD2 | . | TRBV18 | CASSPGIAGGSSYEQYF | TGTGCCAGCTCACCCGGGATAGCGGGGGGGAGCTCCTACGAGCAGTACTTC
TRBJ2-1 | . | . | TRBV5-1 | CASSFRTGSSYNEQFF | TGCGCCAGCAGCTTTCGAACGGGGAGCTCCTACAATGAGCAGTTCTTC
TRBJ2-1 | TRBD1 | . | TRBV19 | CASRRHGQGADEQFF | TGTGCCAGTAGGCGTCACGGACAGGGGGCCGATGAGCAGTTCTTC
TRBJ2-2 | . | . | TRBV10-3 | CAIESGGPGTGELFF | TGTGCCATCGAATCCGGGGGGCCGGGTACCGGGGAGCTGTTTTTT
TRBJ1-2 | TRBD1 | . | TRBV6-5 | CASSSDRVGGYTF | TGTGCCAGCAGCTCCGACAGGGTTGGTGGCTACACCTTC
TRBJ2-3 | . | . | TRBV5-1 | CASSPRFPYTDTQYF | TGCGCCAGCAGCCCCCGTTTCCCCTACACAGATACGCAGTATTTT
TRBJ1-1 | TRBD1 | . | TRBV5-1 | CASNLRTGGFNTEAFF | TGCGCCAGCAACCTAAGGACAGGGGGCTTTAACACTGAAGCTTTCTTT
TRBJ1-5 | . | few | TRBV5-1 | CASSLGGLHQPQHF | TGCGCCAGCAGCTTGGGCGGGCTGCATCAGCCCCAGCATTTT
TRBJ2-2 | TRBD2 | . | TRBV27 | CASSFRIPRGGHTGELFF | TGTGCCAGCAGTTTCCGGATCCCTCGGGGGGGCCACACCGGGGAGCTGTTTTTT
TRBJ2-5 | TRBD1 | . | TRBV5-1 | CASSPGQQETQYF | TGCGCCAGCAGCCCGGGACAGCAAGAGACCCAGTACTTC
TRBJ2-1 | . | . | TRBV7-2 | CASSLVYNEQFF | TGTGCCAGCAGCTTAGTATACAATGAGCAGTTCTTC
TRBJ1-5 | . | . | TRBV5-6 | CASSMTATNQPQHF | TGTGCCAGCAGTATGACAGCCACCAATCAGCCCCAGCATTTT
TRBJ2-1 | TRBD2 | . | TRBV18 | CASSPGGATVNEQFF | TGTGCCAGCTCACCCGGGGGGGCCACGGTGAATGAGCAGTTCTTC
TRBJ2-7 | TRBD1 | few | TRBV29-1 | CSVRQGHYEQYF | TGCAGCGTGCGACAGGGGCACTACGAGCAGTACTTC
TRBJ2-7 | . | . | TRBV19 | CASSIEGLEQYF | TGTGCCAGTAGTATAGAGGGCCTCGAGCAGTACTTC
TRBJ1-4 | TRBD1 | . | TRBV5-5 | CASSPPGQQNEKLFF | TGTGCCAGCAGCCCACCGGGACAGCAGAATGAAAAACTGTTTTTT
TRBJ2-1 | . | once | TRBV10-3 | CAISESAGAYNEQFF | TGTGCCATCAGTGAGTCGGCAGGGGCTTACAATGAGCAGTTCTTC
TRBJ1-2 | . | . | TRBV11-2 | CASSLDRPYGYTF | TGTGCCAGCAGCTTAGACAGGCCCTATGGCTACACCTTC
TRBJ2-7 | TRBD1 | . | TRBV29-1 | CSVMTGSVYEQYF | TGCAGCGTGATGACAGGGTCCGTCTACGAGCAGTACTTC
TRBJ2-2 | . | . | TRBV19 | CASNWADNTGELFF | TGTGCCAGTAATTGGGCAGATAACACCGGGGAGCTGTTTTTT
TRBJ1-2 | . | . | TRBV11-2 | CASSPPGGGFYGYTF | TGTGCCAGCAGCCCCCCGGGAGGGGGGTTCTATGGCTACACCTTC
TRBJ2-1 | . | . | TRBV6-1 | CASSEVGTLPAGFF | TGTGCCAGCAGTGAAGTTGGTACACTACCGGCCGGGTTCTTC
TRBJ2-2 | . | . | TRBV6-1 | CASSGAMFF | TGTGCCAGCAGTGGGGCAATGTTTTTT